This T cell receptor beta chain emerged from a study of OX40 agonist ivuxolimab in advanced cancers. Study background: Partial responses occurred in three patients (one hepatocellular carcinoma, two cutaneous melanoma).

The protocol was immunoSEQ multiplex PCR, while the TCRdb copy is restricted to in-frame clones and leaves out a portion. The table has 100,000 or so clones, 90% seen once. In the case of this clone: Its antigen is not identified.

Germline CDR1 SGHRS, CDR2 YFSETQ. This CDR3 is built from 14 residues. V gave up 0 bases and J gave up 5 bases, with 11 bases separating them. Whole-study findings and limits: The average count of expanded clones was higher among CD8+ T cells than among CD4+. Certain nonresponders likewise exhibited a low normalized T-cell clonal expansion.

Sequenced here: CD4+ or CD8+ T cells sorted from blood, sampled in a trial of the OX40 agonist ivuxolimab. This chain connects TRBV5-1 to TRBJ2-5; no firm D call. This TCR came from an adult with an advanced solid tumor such as melanoma, head and neck, liver or kidney cancer. The CDR3 DNA sequence: TGCGCCAGCAGCTTGGGGGTCGAGTTGGAGACCCAGTACTTC. Translation: CASSLGVELETQYF.